This passage covers 8 T cell receptor beta chains from one sample sequenced in a study of T cells after yellow fever vaccination. TCRdb redid the calling of the 5' RACE reads with MiXCR, one entry per CDR3 protein. This table holds about 160,000 distinct CDR3 sequences, 6% to 7.5% found once. The sample was CD4+ T cells sorted from PBMCs, taken 5 days after the first yellow fever vaccination. The receptors here all came from a man younger than 30 who received the YFV17D yellow fever vaccine.

The V gene is TRBV20-1, the J gene TRBJ1-2, with 8 bases lining up with TRBD1. There are 13 residues in the CDR3. V lost 1 base and J lost 8; bases outside the gene matches: 6. Germline V gene lookup returns CDR1 DFQATT and CDR2 SNEGSKA (reference sequence). CDR3 DNA sequence: TGCAGTGCTAGAGGGGAACCAGGGGGCGGCTACACCTTC. It yields the protein CSARGEPGGGYTF.

This clonotype was seen many times. The genes are TRBV12-3 or TRBV12-4 and TRBJ1-5; the D gene is possibly TRBD1 (6 bases). The ends were cut back, 5 bases at V and 2 bases at J, with 13 bases in the middle. This CDR3 has 15 amino acids. The CDR3 DNA reads TGTGCCAGCAGTGCCCAGGGGTTAGGCAATCAGCCCCAGCATTTT. This translates into CASSAQGLGNQPQHF.

This clonotype was observed a handful of times. The V gene is TRBV10-3, the J gene TRBJ1-2; D remains unclear. Trimming removed 3 bases at V and 6 bases at J, with 20 bases between. This CDR3 has 16 residues. The germline V gene has CDR1 ENHRY and CDR2 SYGVKD. The CDR3 here is CAISDSARGIEDGYTF. DNA of the CDR3: TGTGCCATCAGTGATTCTGCGCGGGGAATAGAGGATGGCTACACCTTC.

This clonotype was found many times. The chain employs TRBV12-3 or TRBV12-4 and TRBJ1-5; no firm D call. V was cut by 2 bases and J by 0 bases, with 14 bases left in between. The length of the CDR3 is 17 residues. The CDR3 DNA follows: TGTGCCAGCAGTTTAAAGGAACAGAGTAATAGCAATCAGCCCCAGCATTTT. Protein product: CASSLKEQSNSNQPQHF.

This clonotype was recorded at least ten times. This chain connects TRBV4-1 to TRBJ1-6; no clear D. Germline-derived CDR1 and CDR2 are MGHRA and YSYEKL. Trimming left V 4 bases short and J 8 bases short, with 15 bases between. CDR3 length: 15 residues. This CDR3 is CASSRPTRIDSPLHF. The CDR3 nucleotides read TGCGCCAGCAGCCGCCCGACTCGGATAGATTCACCCCTCCACTTT.

This chain links TRBV12-3 or TRBV12-4 with TRBJ1-6, with D possibly being TRBD1 (6 bases). The CDR3 consists of 14 residues. The germline V and J ends were trimmed by 5 bases and 8 bases, with 13 bases remaining between them. DNA for the CDR3: TGTGCCAGCAGTGCTCGGGACAAGGATTCACCCCTCCACTTT. This codes for CASSARDKDSPLHF.

Only a few counts were recorded for this clonotype. This chain links TRBV7-6 with TRBJ1-6; D is unresolved. V was shortened by 2 bases and J by 4 bases, with 12 bases between the two germline ends. The CDR3 extends over 16 amino acids. Germline V gene data show CDR1 as SGHVS and CDR2 as FNYEAQ. CDR3 coding DNA: TGTGCCAGCAGCTTATTAAGTGTTGGATATAATTCACCCCTCCACTTT. Translating gives CASSLLSVGYNSPLHF.

This clonotype has at least ten counts. This sequence joins TRBV5-1 and TRBJ2-3; D call uncertain. The V gene's germline CDR1 is SGHRS and CDR2 YFSETQ. Deletions cut 2 bases from V and 2 bases from J, with 9 bases between. The CDR3 runs to 14 residues. As DNA, the CDR3 is TGCGCCAGCAGCTTATATGATTCCACAGATACGCAGTATTTT. Translation: CASSLYDSTDTQYF.